The clone carrying this T cell receptor (beta chain) turned up a few times. PCR used 60 Vbeta primers and 13 Jbeta primers. Sequencing used immunoSEQ multiplex PCR; TCRdb keeps in-frame clones, though not all of them. In the table there are roughly 130,000 clones, 80% to 85% of which are singletons. The data were taken from a study of cytomegalovirus exposure and HLA in healthy donors. Sample: PBMCs. The source is a boy aged 5-17 years in good health and CMV-seronegative.

This CDR3 reads CASSITDVSSYNEQFF. DNA for the CDR3: TGTGCCAGCAGCATCACAGACGTTAGCTCCTACAATGAGCAGTTCTTC. The gene calls are TRBV7-6 and TRBJ2-1; D not certain. This CDR3 comprises 16 residues. V was shortened by 5 bases and J by 0 bases, with 14 bases between the two germline ends. From germline, CDR1 is SGHVS and CDR2 FNYEAQ.